This TCR beta chain derives from a study of T cell changes during pregnancy in multiple sclerosis. Assay: immunoSEQ multiplex PCR; the TCRdb copy retains only in-frame clones and omits some. The sample contains tens of thousands of clones, about nine tenths of which appear only once. This clone was seen a single time. The CDR3 is 17 residues long. With 3 bases clipped from V and 7 bases from J, the junction kept 16 bases outside the gene matches. From germline, CDR1 is SGHDN and CDR2 FVKESK. The sequencing here drew on peripheral blood, taken in the first trimester of pregnancy. The clonotype originates from a female donor in good health, enrolled as a control in a pregnancy study. The chain employs TRBV14 and TRBJ2-7; 9 nucleotides match TRBD2. In DNA form, the CDR3 reads TGTGCCAGCAGCCAGCGCTCACTAGCGGGCGGAATTTATGAGCAGTACTTC. It encodes CASSQRSLAGGIYEQYF.